A selection of T cell receptor beta chains follows, all from one sample in a study of T cells after yellow fever vaccination. Via MiXCR, TCRdb re-called the 5' RACE reads, giving one row per CDR3 protein. The table records 230,000 or so distinct CDR3 sequences, approximately 6.3% of them present only once. The sequencing here drew on CD4+ T cells sorted from PBMCs, taken on the day of the yellow fever booster vaccination. The receptors derive from a man aged 25-45 years who received the YFV17D yellow fever vaccine. Both conserved end residues are part of each CDR3. A D gene is named only where the DNA matches it firmly. Rows give clone size only sometimes, using once, few, many, or a class for an expanded clone.

CDR3,DNA,J,D,length,size,V
CSARVGPNYEQYF,TGCAGTGCTAGAGTGGGACCAAACTACGAGCAGTACTTC,TRBJ2-7,-,13,-,TRBV20-1
CASSITWTSGREQFF,TGTGCCAGTAGTATAACCTGGACTAGCGGGCGCGAGCAGTTCTTC,TRBJ2-1,TRBD2,15,-,TRBV19
CASSYRDRGSYSGANVLTF,TGTGCCAGCAGTTACCGGGACAGGGGGTCCTACTCTGGGGCCAACGTCCTGACTTTC,TRBJ2-6,TRBD1,19,few,TRBV6-2/TRBV6-3
CASSQEVARLFF,TGTGCCAGCAGCCAAGAGGTGGCGAGACTGTTTTTT,TRBJ1-4,-,12,few,TRBV4-2
CASSYSDSGNQPQHF,TGTGCCAGCAGTTACTCAGACAGTGGCAATCAGCCCCAGCATTTT,TRBJ1-5,-,15,many,TRBV6-5
CSARDGMGARETQYF,TGCAGTGCTAGAGATGGGATGGGAGCCCGGGAGACCCAGTACTTC,TRBJ2-5,-,15,-,TRBV20-1
CASSLAALAGGLLLRNEQFF,TGCGCCAGCAGCTTGGCCGCGCTAGCGGGGGGACTGCTCCTACGCAATGAGCAGTTCTTC,TRBJ2-1,TRBD2,20,many,TRBV5-1
CASSPDGRMNTEAFF,TGTGCCAGCTCACCGGACGGTAGGATGAACACTGAAGCTTTCTTT,TRBJ1-1,-,15,few,TRBV18
CASSLAGTGEEKLFF,TGTGCCAGCAGCTTAGCGGGGACAGGGGAAGAAAAACTGTTTTTT,TRBJ1-4,TRBD1,15,few,TRBV7-9
CASSLGAGLGHNEQFF,TGTGCCAGCAGCTTGGGGGCGGGATTAGGGCACAATGAGCAGTTCTTC,TRBJ2-1,-,16,many,TRBV5-6
CASSPSVSGDTQYF,TGTGCCAGCTCACCAAGCGTCAGTGGGGATACGCAGTATTTT,TRBJ2-3,-,14,many,TRBV18
CSAGTSGSIYNEQFF,TGCAGTGCAGGGACTAGCGGGAGCATCTACAATGAGCAGTTCTTC,TRBJ2-1,TRBD2,15,few,TRBV20-1
CASSPRTGVNQPQHF,TGTGCCAGCAGCCCCCGGACAGGGGTTAATCAGCCCCAGCATTTT,TRBJ1-5,TRBD1,15,-,TRBV7-8
CSARSDTAGFWDNEQFF,TGCAGTGCTAGGAGTGACACAGCGGGGTTTTGGGACAATGAGCAGTTCTTC,TRBJ2-1,TRBD2,17,many,TRBV20-1
CASSPRVRETQYF,TGTGCCAGCAGCCCCCGAGTTCGGGAGACCCAGTACTTC,TRBJ2-5,-,13,many,TRBV7-2
CASSVAGGGPGRNYGYTF,TGCGCCAGCAGCGTTGCCGGTGGGGGGCCGGGACGGAACTATGGCTACACCTTC,TRBJ1-2,-,18,-,TRBV5-1
CASAGGSSGNTIYF,TGCGCCAGCGCCGGGGGAAGCTCTGGAAACACCATATATTTT,TRBJ1-3,-,14,few,TRBV5-1
CASSPGVAGELFF,TGCGCCAGCAGCCCGGGGGTAGCCGGGGAGCTGTTTTTT,TRBJ2-2,-,13,many,TRBV5-1
CSATRTRGYNEQFF,TGCAGTGCTACCCGGACTAGGGGATACAATGAGCAGTTCTTC,TRBJ2-1,TRBD2,14,few,TRBV20-1
CASSSRSAAWVFF,TGTGCCAGCAGCTCAAGGAGTGCGGCCTGGGTGTTCTTC,TRBJ2-1,-,13,few,TRBV7-2
CASAGGSGPGELFF,TGCGCCAGCGCCGGAGGGTCGGGGCCCGGGGAGCTGTTTTTT,TRBJ2-2,-,14,few,TRBV5-1
CASSTTRRGGNTIYF,TGTGCCAGCAGTACCACCCGGAGGGGTGGAAACACCATATATTTT,TRBJ1-3,-,15,few,TRBV28
CATNRDLAKNIQYF,TGTGCCACAAACAGGGACCTAGCCAAAAACATTCAGTACTTC,TRBJ2-4,-,14,-,TRBV28